This T cell receptor beta chain was captured by sequencing in a study of control samples from healthy donors and cancer patients. Assay used: immunoSEQ multiplex PCR; TCRdb lists only in-frame clones, some missing. The table lists around 95,000 clones, roughly 84% of them singletons. Looked up from germline, CDR1 is LGHNA and CDR2 is YSLEER. Trimming took off 0 bases at V and 7 bases at J, with 24 bases between the two ends. The CDR3 contains 18 residues. This TCR came from a woman aged 45-60 years in good health. The rearrangement uses TRBV4-3 and TRBJ1-1; D gene unclear. The sequencing input was blood. CDR3 sequence: CASSQEIYGGAARSEAFF. As DNA, the CDR3 is TGCGCCAGCAGCCAAGAGATTTATGGCGGAGCAGCCAGGAGTGAAGCTTTCTTT.